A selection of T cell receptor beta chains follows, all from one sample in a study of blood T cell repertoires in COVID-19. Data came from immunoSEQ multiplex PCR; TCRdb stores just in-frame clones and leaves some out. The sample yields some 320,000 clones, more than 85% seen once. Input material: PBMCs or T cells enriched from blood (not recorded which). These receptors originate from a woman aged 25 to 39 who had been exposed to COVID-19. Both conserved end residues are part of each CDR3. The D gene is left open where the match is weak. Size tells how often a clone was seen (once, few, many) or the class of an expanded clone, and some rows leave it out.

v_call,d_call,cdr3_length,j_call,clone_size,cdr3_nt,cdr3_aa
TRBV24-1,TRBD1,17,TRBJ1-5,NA,TGTGCCACCAGTGATACTACATCGACAGGGATCTATCAACCCCAGCATTTT,CATSDTTSTGIYQPQHF
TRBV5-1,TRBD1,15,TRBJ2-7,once,TGCGCCAGCAGCTTGCAACAGGGGGCTTCCTACGAGCAGTACTTC,CASSLQQGASYEQYF
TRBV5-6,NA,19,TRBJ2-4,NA,TGTGCCAGCAGCCAAGGGTTGGATAGGGGGCGGGGAGACAAAAACATTCAGTACTTC,CASSQGLDRGRGDKNIQYF
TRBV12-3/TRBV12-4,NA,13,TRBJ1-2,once,TGTGCCAGCAGAACACAGAGAAACTATGGCTACACCTTC,CASRTQRNYGYTF
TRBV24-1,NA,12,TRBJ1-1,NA,TGTGCCACCAGTCGGGGAGAACTTGAAGCTTTCTTT,CATSRGELEAFF
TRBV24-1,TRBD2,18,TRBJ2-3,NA,TGTGCCACCAGTGATTTGAGCCTAGCGGGGGCGGGAACAGATACGCAGTATTTT,CATSDLSLAGAGTDTQYF
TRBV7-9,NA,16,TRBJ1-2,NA,TGTGCCAGCAGCCCTAGGACCCCCGAGACAGACTATGGCTACACCTTC,CASSPRTPETDYGYTF
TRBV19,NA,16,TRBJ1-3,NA,TGTGCCAGTAGTATAGGAAGGGGTTCCTCTGGAAACACCATATATTTT,CASSIGRGSSGNTIYF
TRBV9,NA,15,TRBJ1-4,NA,TGTGCCAGCAGCGTAGGACCTGAGGCTAATGAAAAACTGTTTTTT,CASSVGPEANEKLFF
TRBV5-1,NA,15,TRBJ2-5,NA,TGCGCCAGCAGCCCGAAGGATCGAGGACAAGAGACCCAGTACTTC,CASSPKDRGQETQYF
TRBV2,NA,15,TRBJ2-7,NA,TGTGCCAGCAGTGCCGGGCGGGGGCTCTCCTACGAGCAGTACTTC,CASSAGRGLSYEQYF
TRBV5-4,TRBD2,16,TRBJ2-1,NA,TGTGCCAGCAGCTTTTATAGCGGGGGGGCGATCACTGAGCAGTTCTTC,CASSFYSGGAITEQFF
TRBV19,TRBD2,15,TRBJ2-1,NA,TGTGCCAGTAGTATAGAGAGCGGGGGCCTCAATGAGCAGTTCTTC,CASSIESGGLNEQFF
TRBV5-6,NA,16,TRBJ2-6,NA,TGTGCCAGCAGCCACCTCGCGGGGAGCGGGGCCAACGTCCTGACTTTC,CASSHLAGSGANVLTF
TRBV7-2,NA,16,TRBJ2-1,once,TGTGCCAGCAGCTTAGCCGGGGGAGCCTACTACAATGAGCAGTTCTTC,CASSLAGGAYYNEQFF
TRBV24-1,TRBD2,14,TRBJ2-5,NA,TGTGCCACCAGTAGCGGGGGGCGAGGAGAGACCCAGTACTTC,CATSSGGRGETQYF
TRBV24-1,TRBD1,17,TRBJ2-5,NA,TGTGCCACCAGTGCCCCACGGAGGACAGGGGGCTTAGAGACCCAGTACTTC,CATSAPRRTGGLETQYF
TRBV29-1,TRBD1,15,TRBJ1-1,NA,TGCAGCGTTGAAGGGCGGGCGGACAGGTACACTGAAGCTTTCTTT,CSVEGRADRYTEAFF
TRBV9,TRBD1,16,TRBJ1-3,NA,TGTGCCAGCAGCGCAATCGTAGGGGGCAAGAGAAACACCATATATTTT,CASSAIVGGKRNTIYF
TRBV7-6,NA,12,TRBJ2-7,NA,TGTGCCAGCAGCTTAGTTCTAGGCGAGCAGTACTTC,CASSLVLGEQYF
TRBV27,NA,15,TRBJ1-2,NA,TGTGCCAGCAGTTTAAGACCCGACAGCTCCTATGGCTACACCTTC,CASSLRPDSSYGYTF